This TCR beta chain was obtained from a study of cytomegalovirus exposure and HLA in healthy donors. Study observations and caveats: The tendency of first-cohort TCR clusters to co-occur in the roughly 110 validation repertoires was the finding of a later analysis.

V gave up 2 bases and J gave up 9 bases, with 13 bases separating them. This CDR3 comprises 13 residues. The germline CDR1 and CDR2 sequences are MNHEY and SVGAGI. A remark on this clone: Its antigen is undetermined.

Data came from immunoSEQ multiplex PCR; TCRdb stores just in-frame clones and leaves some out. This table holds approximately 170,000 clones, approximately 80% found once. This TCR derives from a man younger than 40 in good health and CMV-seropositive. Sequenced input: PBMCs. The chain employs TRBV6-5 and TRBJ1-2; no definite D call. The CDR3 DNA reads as TGTGCCAGCAGTTACGCGGGCCTAGGCCGCTACACCTTC. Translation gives CASSYAGLGRYTF.